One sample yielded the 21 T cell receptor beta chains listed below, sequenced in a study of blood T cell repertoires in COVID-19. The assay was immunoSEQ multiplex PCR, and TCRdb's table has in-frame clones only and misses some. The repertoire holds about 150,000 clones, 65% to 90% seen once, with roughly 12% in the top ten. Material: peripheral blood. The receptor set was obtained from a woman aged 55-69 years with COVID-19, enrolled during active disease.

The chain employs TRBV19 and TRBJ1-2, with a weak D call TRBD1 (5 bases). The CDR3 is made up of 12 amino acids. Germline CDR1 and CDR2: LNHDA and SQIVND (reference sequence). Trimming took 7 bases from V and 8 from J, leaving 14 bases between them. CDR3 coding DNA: TGTGCCAGTATGAGAGACAGATCCGGCTACACCTTC. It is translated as CASMRDRSGYTF.

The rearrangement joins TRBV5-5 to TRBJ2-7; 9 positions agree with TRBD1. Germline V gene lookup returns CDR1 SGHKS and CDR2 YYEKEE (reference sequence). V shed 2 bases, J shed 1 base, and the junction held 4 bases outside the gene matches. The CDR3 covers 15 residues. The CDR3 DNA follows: TGTGCCAGCAGCTTTACCGGGACAGGGTCCTACGAGCAGTACTTC. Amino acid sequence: CASSFTGTGSYEQYF.

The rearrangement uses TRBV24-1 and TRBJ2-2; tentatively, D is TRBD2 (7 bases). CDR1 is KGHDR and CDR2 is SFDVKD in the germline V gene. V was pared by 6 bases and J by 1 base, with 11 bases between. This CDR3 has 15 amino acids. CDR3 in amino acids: CATSRGGLNTGELFF. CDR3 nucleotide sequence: TGTGCCACCAGTCGCGGGGGCCTGAACACCGGGGAGCTGTTTTTT.

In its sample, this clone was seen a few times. The DNA for the CDR3 is TGTGCCAGCAGTTACTCTTCCATAGGGGCTGAAGCTTTCTTT. Its translation is CASSYSSIGAEAFF. J is TRBJ1-1 and V is TRBV6-5; the D gene is possibly TRBD1 (5 bases). Germline V CDR1 and CDR2: MNHEY, SVGAGI. Trimming took off 0 bases at V and 6 bases at J, with 11 bases between the two ends. CDR3 size: 14 residues.

In DNA, the CDR3 is TGTGCCAGCACTACGACAGGGCACAATTCACCCCTCCACTTT. Residues: CASTTTGHNSPLHF. This chain connects TRBV25-1 to TRBJ1-6, with 7 bases identical to TRBD1. J gave up 7 bases and V 7 bases, and 7 bases lay outside the gene matches. The CDR3 spans 14 residues. CDR1 is MGHDK and CDR2 is SYGVNS in the germline V gene.

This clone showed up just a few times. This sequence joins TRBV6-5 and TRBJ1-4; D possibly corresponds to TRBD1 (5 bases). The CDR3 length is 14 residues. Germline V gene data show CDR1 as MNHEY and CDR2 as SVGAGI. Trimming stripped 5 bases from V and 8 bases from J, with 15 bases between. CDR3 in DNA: TGTGCCAGCAGTAGACAGCCAAGCGTCGAAAAACTGTTTTTT. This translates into CASSRQPSVEKLFF.

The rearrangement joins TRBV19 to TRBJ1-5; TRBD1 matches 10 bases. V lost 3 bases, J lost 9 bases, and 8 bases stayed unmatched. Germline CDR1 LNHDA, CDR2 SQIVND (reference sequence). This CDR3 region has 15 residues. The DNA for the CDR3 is TGTGCCAGTAGTATTAAGGGGGACAGGGGCTGGCCCCAGCATTTT. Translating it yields CASSIKGDRGWPQHF.

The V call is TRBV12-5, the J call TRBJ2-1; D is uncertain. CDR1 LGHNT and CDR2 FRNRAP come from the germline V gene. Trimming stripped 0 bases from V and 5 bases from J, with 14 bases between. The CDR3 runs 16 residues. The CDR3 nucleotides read TGTGCTAGTGGTTTGGTAAAAGCAGGCAGAAACAATGAGCAGTTCTTC. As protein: CASGLVKAGRNNEQFF. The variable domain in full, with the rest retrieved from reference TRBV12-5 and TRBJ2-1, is DARVTQTPRHKVTEMGQEVTMRCQPILGHNTVFWYRQTMMQGLELLAYFRNRAPLDDSGMPKDRFSAEMPDATLATLKIQPSEPRDSAVYFCASGLVKAGRNNEQFFGPGTRLTVL.

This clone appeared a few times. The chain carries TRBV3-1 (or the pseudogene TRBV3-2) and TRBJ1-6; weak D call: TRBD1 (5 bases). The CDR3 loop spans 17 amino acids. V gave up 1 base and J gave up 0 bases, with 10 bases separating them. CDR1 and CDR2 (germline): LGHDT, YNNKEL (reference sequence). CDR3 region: CASSQVSRVSYNSPLHF. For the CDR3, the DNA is TGTGCCAGCAGCCAAGTATCCAGGGTCTCCTATAATTCACCCCTCCACTTT.

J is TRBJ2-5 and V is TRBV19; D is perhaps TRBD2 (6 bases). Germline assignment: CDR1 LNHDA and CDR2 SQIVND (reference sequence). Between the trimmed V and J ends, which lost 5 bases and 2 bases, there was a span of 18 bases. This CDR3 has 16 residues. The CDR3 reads CASSPSVGGPQETQYF. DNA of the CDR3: TGTGCCAGTAGTCCGAGCGTCGGGGGACCACAAGAGACCCAGTACTTC.

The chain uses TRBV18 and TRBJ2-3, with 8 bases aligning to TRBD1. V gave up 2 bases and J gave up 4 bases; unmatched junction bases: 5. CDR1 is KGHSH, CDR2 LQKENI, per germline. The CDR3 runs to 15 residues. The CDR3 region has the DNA TGTGCCAGCTCACCAGACAGGGGTAGGGCAGATACGCAGTATTTT. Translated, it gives CASSPDRGRADTQYF.

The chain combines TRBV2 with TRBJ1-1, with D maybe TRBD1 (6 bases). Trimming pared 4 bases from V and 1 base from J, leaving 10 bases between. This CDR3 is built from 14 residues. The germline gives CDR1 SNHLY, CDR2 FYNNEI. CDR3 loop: CASSGTARNTEAFF. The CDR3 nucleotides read TGTGCCAGCAGTGGGACAGCGCGGAACACTGAAGCTTTCTTT.

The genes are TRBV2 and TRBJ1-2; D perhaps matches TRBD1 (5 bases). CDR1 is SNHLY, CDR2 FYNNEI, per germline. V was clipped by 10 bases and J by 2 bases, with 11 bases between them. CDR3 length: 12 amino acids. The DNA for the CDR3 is TGTGCCACGACAGAGACCAACTATGGCTACACCTTC. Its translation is CATTETNYGYTF. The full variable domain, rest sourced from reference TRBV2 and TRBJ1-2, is EPEVTQTPSHQVTQMGQEVILRCVPISNHLYFYWYRQILGQKVEFLVSFYNNEISEKSEIFDDQFSVERPDGSNFTLKIRSTKLEDSAMYFCATTETNYGYTFGSGTRLTVV.

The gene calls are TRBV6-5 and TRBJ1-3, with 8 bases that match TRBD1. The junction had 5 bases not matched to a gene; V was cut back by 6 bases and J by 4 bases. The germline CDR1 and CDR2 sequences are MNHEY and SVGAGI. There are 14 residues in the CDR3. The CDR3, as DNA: TGTGCCAGCAGCCACGGACAGGGAGGAAACACCATATATTTT. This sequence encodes CASSHGQGGNTIYF.

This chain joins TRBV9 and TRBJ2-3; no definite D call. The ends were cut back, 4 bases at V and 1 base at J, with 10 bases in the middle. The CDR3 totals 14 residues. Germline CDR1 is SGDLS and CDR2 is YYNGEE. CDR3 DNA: TGTGCCAGCAGCCCCGTCGGTGGCACAGATACGCAGTATTTT. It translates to CASSPVGGTDTQYF.

The CDR3 loop reads CASSVAATPGGTEAFF. CDR3 bases: TGTGCCAGCAGCGTAGCCGCGACACCCGGGGGGACTGAAGCTTTCTTT. The chain links TRBV9 to TRBJ1-1; the D gene is possibly TRBD1 (5 bases). The V gene's germline CDR1 is SGDLS and CDR2 YYNGEE. This CDR3 has 16 residues. Trimming took 0 bases from V and 5 from J, leaving 17 bases between them.

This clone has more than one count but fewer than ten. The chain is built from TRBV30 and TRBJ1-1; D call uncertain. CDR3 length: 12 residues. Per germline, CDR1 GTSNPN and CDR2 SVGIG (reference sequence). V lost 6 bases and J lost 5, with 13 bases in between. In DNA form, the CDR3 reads TGTGCCTGCCACAAAACATCTACTGAAGCTTTCTTT. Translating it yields CACHKTSTEAFF.

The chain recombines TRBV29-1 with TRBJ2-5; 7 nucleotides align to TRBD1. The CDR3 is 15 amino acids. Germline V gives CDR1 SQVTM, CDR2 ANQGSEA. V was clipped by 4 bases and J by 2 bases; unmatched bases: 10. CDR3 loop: CSVVVWDRQQETQYF. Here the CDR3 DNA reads TGCAGCGTTGTAGTTTGGGACAGACAACAAGAGACCCAGTACTTC. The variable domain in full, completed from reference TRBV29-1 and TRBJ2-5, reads SAVISQKPSRDICQRGTSLTIQCQVDSQVTMMFWYRQQPGQSLTLIATANQGSEATYESGFVIDKFPISRPNLTFSTLTVSNMSPEDSSIYLCSVVVWDRQQETQYFGPGTRLLVL.

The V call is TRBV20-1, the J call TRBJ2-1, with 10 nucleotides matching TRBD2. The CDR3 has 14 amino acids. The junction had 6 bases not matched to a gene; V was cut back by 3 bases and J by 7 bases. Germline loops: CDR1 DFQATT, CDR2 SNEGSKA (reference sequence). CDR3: CSASSGGLGNEQFF. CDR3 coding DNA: TGCAGTGCTAGTAGCGGGGGGCTCGGGAATGAGCAGTTCTTC.

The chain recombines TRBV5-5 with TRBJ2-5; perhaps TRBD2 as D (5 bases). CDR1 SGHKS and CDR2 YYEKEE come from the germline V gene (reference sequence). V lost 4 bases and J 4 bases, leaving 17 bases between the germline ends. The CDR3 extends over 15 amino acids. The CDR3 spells CASSDQRVQRETQYF. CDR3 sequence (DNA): TGTGCCAGCAGCGATCAGAGGGTTCAACGAGAGACCCAGTACTTC.

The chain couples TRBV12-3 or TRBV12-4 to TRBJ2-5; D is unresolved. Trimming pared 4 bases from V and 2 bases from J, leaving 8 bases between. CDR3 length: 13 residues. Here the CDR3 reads CASSSYIQETQYF. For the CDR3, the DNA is TGTGCCAGCAGTTCGTATATTCAAGAGACCCAGTACTTC.